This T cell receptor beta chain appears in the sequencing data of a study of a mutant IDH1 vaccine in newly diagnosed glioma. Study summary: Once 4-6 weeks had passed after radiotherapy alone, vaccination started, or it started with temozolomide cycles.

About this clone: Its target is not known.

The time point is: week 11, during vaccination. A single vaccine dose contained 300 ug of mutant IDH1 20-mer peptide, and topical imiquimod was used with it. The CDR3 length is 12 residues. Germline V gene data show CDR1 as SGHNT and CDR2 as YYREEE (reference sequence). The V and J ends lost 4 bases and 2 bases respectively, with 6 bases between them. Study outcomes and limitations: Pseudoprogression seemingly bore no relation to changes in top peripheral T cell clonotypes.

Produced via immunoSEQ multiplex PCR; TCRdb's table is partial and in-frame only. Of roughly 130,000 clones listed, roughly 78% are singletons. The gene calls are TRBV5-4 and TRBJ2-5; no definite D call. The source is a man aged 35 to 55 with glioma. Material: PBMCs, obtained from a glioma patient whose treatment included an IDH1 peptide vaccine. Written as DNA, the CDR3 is TGTGCCAGCAGCCGAGGACAAGAGACCCAGTACTTC. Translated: CASSRGQETQYF.